The 27 T cell receptor beta chains below were found in one sample sequenced in a study of blood T cells in healthy people across ages. Using a J-beta primer mix together with a sample-barcoded 5' primer, a second PCR was run for about 6 to 11 cycles. From the 5' RACE reads, TCRdb called clonotypes with MiXCR, one entry per CDR3 protein. The sample carries some 930,000 distinct CDR3 sequences, just under 30% recorded once. The data also belong to a second study, concerning T cells of mothers and their children.

Sequencing was carried out using blood. The receptors were gathered from a woman in her thirties or forties in good health.

This chain connects TRBV5-1 to TRBJ1-4; possible D gene TRBD1, 6 bases. Deletions cut 2 bases from V and 5 bases from J, with 7 bases between. The CDR3 sequence is 13 residues long. The germline V gene encodes CDR1 SGHRS and CDR2 YFSETQ. CDR3 amino acids: CASSFQGNEKLFF. As DNA, the CDR3 is TGCGCCAGCAGCTTCCAGGGGAATGAAAAACTGTTTTTT.

The gene calls are TRBV7-9 and TRBJ1-2; D is unclear. Germline-derived CDR1 and CDR2 are SEHNR and FQNEAQ (reference sequence). This CDR3 contains 14 residues. The V gene lost 1 base and the J gene lost 8 bases, with 14 bases spanning the gap. The CDR3 bases are TGTGCCAGCAGCTTAGTCATGGGGATCATCGGCTACACCTTC. It is translated as CASSLVMGIIGYTF.

There are many counts of this clonotype. This rearrangement joins TRBV12-3 or TRBV12-4 to TRBJ2-1; D is unresolved. Trimming left V 6 bases short and J 6 bases short, with 9 bases between. The CDR3 totals 12 residues. The CDR3 protein is CASRPRSNEQFF. The CDR3 DNA reads TGTGCCAGCAGGCCTAGAAGCAATGAGCAGTTCTTC.

This clonotype was observed at least ten times. The chain employs TRBV6-2 or TRBV6-3 and TRBJ1-2; D gene ambiguous. The CDR3 is 14 amino acids. Trimming took off 5 bases at V and 8 bases at J, with 18 bases between the two ends. CDR1 is MNHEY, CDR2 SVGEGT, per germline. The CDR3 protein is CASSQRHERWGYTF. As DNA, the CDR3 is TGTGCCAGCAGTCAACGACATGAGCGCTGGGGCTACACCTTC.

This clonotype turned up a few times. This chain connects TRBV5-1 to TRBJ1-1, with 9 positions matching TRBD1. The germline V gene encodes CDR1 SGHRS and CDR2 YFSETQ. The CDR3 is made up of 15 amino acids. V trimming: 5 bases; J trimming: 5 bases; junction bases outside the gene matches: 10. DNA for the CDR3: TGCGCCAGCAGACAGGGGGCTATGGTCCAGACTGAAGCTTTCTTT. Translation gives CASRQGAMVQTEAFF.

The table lists this clonotype with a few counts. This may stem from a read error, because a much larger clone lies one nucleotide away. The chain couples TRBV28 to TRBJ2-5; no definite D call. The length of the CDR3 is 15 residues. V was pared by 5 bases and J by 1 base, with 14 bases between. The germline gives CDR1 MDHEN, CDR2 SYDVKM. The CDR3 spells CASSQLTGSQETQYF. Written as DNA, the CDR3 is TGTGCCAGCAGTCAGCTTACGGGCAGCCAAGAGACCCAGTACTTC.

The table lists this clonotype with a count of one. This chain connects TRBV6-6 to TRBJ1-4, with 7 bases aligning to TRBD1. The CDR3 loop spans 15 amino acids. Germline CDR1 MNHNY, CDR2 SVGAGI (reference sequence). V lost 6 bases to trimming and J lost 4 bases; unmatched junction nucleotides: 8. The CDR3 DNA reads TGTGCCAGCAGGATAACAGGGGCACGTAATGAAAAACTGTTTTTT. Translated, it gives CASRITGARNEKLFF.

Details on this clonotype: A much larger clonotype is one base distant, so this may be a read error. The chain links TRBV2 to TRBJ2-1; the D is unclear. Germline values: CDR1 SNHLY, CDR2 FYNNEI. V was trimmed by 5 bases and J by 10 bases, leaving 15 bases between them. The CDR3 sequence is 13 residues long. The CDR3 DNA reads as TGTGCCAGCAGTACCGGGTCCACCTACGAGCAGTTCTTC. This encodes CASSTGSTYEQFF.

A note on this clonotype: An end of the junction differs from the germline gene, which may be a read error. The rearrangement links TRBV7-9 to TRBJ2-1, with 8 bases lining up with TRBD1. This CDR3 region has 16 residues. Germline V gene data show CDR1 as SEHNR and CDR2 as FQNEAQ (reference sequence). The CDR3 sequence is CAGSEGQGGSYNEQFF. In DNA, the CDR3 is TGTGCCGGCAGCGAAGGACAGGGAGGCTCCTACAATGAGCAGTTCTTC.

The chain employs TRBV30 and TRBJ1-2; D may be TRBD1 (6 bases). This CDR3 has 14 amino acids. With 8 bases removed from V and 4 bases from J, the gap between germline ends came to 20 bases. Germline V gene sequence: CDR1 GTSNPN, CDR2 SVGIG (reference sequence). Here the CDR3 reads CAERDWGRSYGYTF. CDR3 DNA sequence: TGTGCCGAGAGGGATTGGGGGCGCAGCTATGGCTACACCTTC.

This clonotype showed up many times. This sequence joins TRBV11-2 and TRBJ2-7; weak D call: TRBD2 (5 bases). CDR1 is SGHAT and CDR2 is FQNNGV in the germline V gene. V was pared by 0 bases and J by 6 bases, with 9 bases between. CDR3 length: 13 amino acids. The CDR3 nucleotides read TGTGCCAGCAGCTTAGAGGACTCGAGCGAGCAGTACTTC. Translated: CASSLEDSSEQYF.

V usage is TRBV7-9 and J usage is TRBJ1-1, with a weak D call TRBD1 (6 bases). The CDR3 totals 13 residues. Germline V gives CDR1 SEHNR, CDR2 FQNEAQ (reference sequence). V lost 5 bases, J lost 5 bases, and 12 bases lay in between. CDR3: CASSGQGWTEAFF. CDR3 nucleotide sequence: TGTGCCAGCAGCGGCCAGGGGTGGACTGAAGCTTTCTTT.

This clonotype was seen at least ten times. The chain has TRBV28 and TRBJ1-2, with D possibly being TRBD1 (5 bases). With 1 base removed from V and 2 bases from J, the gap between germline ends came to 8 bases. The germline gives CDR1 MDHEN, CDR2 SYDVKM. The CDR3 loop spans 14 amino acids. CDR3 sequence: CASSLSRGNYGYTF. The CDR3 DNA is TGTGCCAGCAGTTTATCACGGGGGAACTATGGCTACACCTTC.

This clonotype has a handful of counts. The chain joins TRBV18 to TRBJ2-7; 10 bases line up with TRBD2. Germline assignment: CDR1 KGHSH and CDR2 LQKENI. This CDR3 contains 17 residues. J was trimmed by 2 bases and V by 3 bases; bases with no gene match: 10. The CDR3 protein is CASSPRGLAGETYEQYF. The CDR3 region has the DNA TGTGCCAGCTCACCGCGTGGGCTAGCGGGGGAAACCTACGAGCAGTACTTC.

This clonotype was recorded at least ten times. The genes are TRBV10-3 and TRBJ2-7, with D tentatively TRBD1 (6 bases). CDR3 length equals 14 residues. V lost 1 base to trimming and J lost 2 bases, with 9 bases between them. Per the germline V gene, CDR1 is ENHRY and CDR2 is SYGVKD. The CDR3 DNA follows: TGTGCCATCAGTGAGTTAGGACAGACCTACGAGCAGTACTTC. This codes for CAISELGQTYEQYF.

As regards this clonotype: A much larger clone lies a single base off, so this may be a read error. The rearrangement links TRBV28 to TRBJ1-2; D remains unclear. V lost 6 bases and J 7 bases, leaving 18 bases between the germline ends. The CDR3 spans 14 residues. Germline V gene lookup returns CDR1 MDHEN and CDR2 SYDVKM. CDR3: CASRLTGSGGGYTF. In DNA form, the CDR3 reads TGTGCCAGCAGGTTAACGGGGAGCGGCGGTGGCTACACCTTC.

In this sample, this clonotype turned up a few times. J is TRBJ2-3 and V is TRBV28, with D maybe TRBD1 (6 bases). The CDR3 extends over 14 amino acids. Germline assignment: CDR1 MDHEN and CDR2 SYDVKM. The ends were cut back, 8 bases at V and 0 bases at J, with 12 bases in the middle. The CDR3 sequence is CASAGVSSTDTQYF. The CDR3 DNA reads TGTGCCAGCGCAGGGGTCTCCAGCACAGATACGCAGTATTTT. The full variable domain, in which reference TRBV28 and TRBJ2-3 provide the parts outside the CDR3, is DVKVTQSSRYLVKRTGEKVFLECVQDMDHENMFWYRQDPGLGLRLIYFSYDVKMKEKGDIPEGYSVSREKKERFSLILESASTNQTSMYLCASAGVSSTDTQYFGPGTRLTVL.

V and J are TRBV20-1 and TRBJ1-2; D gene ambiguous. Between the trimmed V and J ends, which lost 1 base and 2 bases, there was a span of 11 bases. This CDR3 spans 14 amino acids. Germline V gene lookup returns CDR1 DFQATT and CDR2 SNEGSKA (reference sequence). Here the CDR3 reads CSARALSENYGYTF. As DNA, the CDR3 is TGCAGTGCTAGAGCCCTCAGCGAAAACTATGGCTACACCTTC.

This clonotype was detected ten times or more. The V call is TRBV5-5, the J call TRBJ2-5; 7 nucleotides line up with TRBD2. Unmatched junction bases numbered 5, after V lost 1 base and J lost 2 bases. The CDR3 has 15 amino acids. CDR1 is SGHKS, CDR2 YYEKEE, per germline (reference sequence). CDR3 in amino acids: CASSLLRGTQETQYF. The CDR3 DNA reads TGTGCCAGCAGCTTGCTGCGGGGGACTCAAGAGACCCAGTACTTC.

The V and J genes are TRBV5-1 and TRBJ2-1; 11 nucleotides line up with TRBD2. This CDR3 contains 16 residues. CDR1 is SGHRS, CDR2 YFSETQ, per germline. Unmatched junction bases numbered 10, after V lost 4 bases and J lost 7 bases. Here the CDR3 reads CASSEGRGLAANEQFF. CDR3 sequence (DNA): TGCGCCAGCAGCGAAGGAAGGGGACTAGCGGCGAATGAGCAGTTCTTC.

The rearrangement links TRBV12-3 or TRBV12-4 to TRBJ1-1, with 8 bases identical to TRBD1. The CDR3 runs 13 residues. J gave up 4 bases and V 6 bases, and 4 bases lay outside the gene matches. CDR3 coding DNA: TGTGCCAGCAGAAGGACAGGGCGCACTGAAGCTTTCTTT. This sequence encodes CASRRTGRTEAFF.

This clonotype was detected only a few times. This chain uses TRBV29-1 with TRBJ1-1, with D unresolved. CDR1 and CDR2 (germline): SQVTM, ANQGSEA. The V end lost 6 bases, the J end lost 3 bases, and 14 bases lay between the germline ends. The CDR3 spans 13 residues. The CDR3 DNA follows: TGCAGCGTGGGTTTTCGGCAGGACACTGAAGCTTTCTTT. It specifies CSVGFRQDTEAFF.

This clonotype was counted many times. The chain uses TRBV9 and TRBJ1-6; D gene ambiguous. Trimming pared 3 bases from V and 5 bases from J, leaving 6 bases between. CDR1 is SGDLS, CDR2 YYNGEE, per germline. The CDR3 loop spans 13 amino acids. CDR3 nucleotides: TGTGCCAGCAGCGAGTCGAATAATTCACCCCTCCACTTT. This translates into CASSESNNSPLHF.

This rearrangement joins TRBV28 to TRBJ1-4, with TRBD1 identical over 7 bases. This CDR3 comprises 15 residues. In germline, CDR1 is MDHEN, CDR2 SYDVKM. Losses at the gene ends were 5 bases for V and 7 bases for J; bases not matched to a gene: 10. The CDR3 DNA is TGTGCCAGCAGTCAGACCCGAGGGGGCATTGAAAAACTGTTTTTT. Amino acids: CASSQTRGGIEKLFF.

This clonotype has ten or more counts. The CDR3 DNA is TGTGCCAGCAGTAGGAGCAGAAACTATGGCTACACCTTC. It encodes CASSRSRNYGYTF. The rearrangement uses TRBV6-5 and TRBJ1-2; no definite D call. V was trimmed by 5 bases and J by 2 bases, leaving 9 bases between them. Looked up from germline, CDR1 is MNHEY and CDR2 is SVGAGI. The CDR3 is 13 amino acids.

This clonotype was detected only once. The chain employs TRBV16 and TRBJ1-1; D not resolved. CDR1 is KGHSY, CDR2 FQNENV, per germline. The length of the CDR3 is 13 residues. Trimming left V 7 bases short and J 4 bases short, with 13 bases between. CDR3 protein: CASTLRSGTEAFF. Here the CDR3 DNA reads TGTGCCAGCACCCTTCGATCGGGCACTGAAGCTTTCTTT.

The V gene is TRBV3-1, the J gene TRBJ2-7, with a weak D call TRBD1 (7 bases). Trimming removed 0 bases at V and 5 bases at J, with 14 bases between. Per germline, CDR1 LGHDT and CDR2 YNNKEL (reference sequence). CDR3 length: 15 amino acids. CDR3 in DNA: TGTGCCAGCAGCCAAGATCCAGGGGGGTCCAACGAGCAGTACTTC. This sequence encodes CASSQDPGGSNEQYF.